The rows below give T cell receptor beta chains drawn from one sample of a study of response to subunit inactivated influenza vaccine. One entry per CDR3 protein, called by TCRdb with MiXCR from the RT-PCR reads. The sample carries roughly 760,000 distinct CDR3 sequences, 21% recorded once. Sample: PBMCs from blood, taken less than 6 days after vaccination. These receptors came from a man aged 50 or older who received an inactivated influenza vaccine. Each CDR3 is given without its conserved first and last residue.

CDR3aa: ASTLTRGGTGELF
v_gene: TRBV6-1

CDR3aa: SASLWETQY
v_gene: TRBV20-1

CDR3aa: ASSEAYGPNTGELF
v_gene: TRBV6-1

CDR3aa: ASSYSPRRYNSPLH
v_gene: TRBV6-5

CDR3aa: SIAGGAKNIQY
v_gene: TRBV29-1

CDR3aa: ASSKGRGRSSYNEQF
v_gene: TRBV21-1

CDR3aa: ASSDSSD
v_gene: TRBV6-4

CDR3aa: ATSRGPPDRGIGTQY
v_gene: TRBV15

CDR3aa: AISESGLVQETQY
v_gene: TRBV10-3

CDR3aa: SASSGKPPSGNTIY
v_gene: TRBV20-1

CDR3aa: ASSQGTGGYHEQY
v_gene: TRBV4-2

CDR3aa: ASSFLGVSGNTIY
v_gene: TRBV12-3/TRBV12-4

CDR3aa: ATSWRTAAGYYNEQF
v_gene: TRBV15

CDR3aa: ASSAISEKLF
v_gene: TRBV7-6

CDR3aa: ASSVGQDINEKLF
v_gene: TRBV7-9

CDR3aa: ASSLTRRGGLGRGPYNEQF
v_gene: TRBV7-3

CDR3aa: ASSLEGGRRATNYGYT
v_gene: TRBV28

CDR3aa: ATSRGPSGNTIY
v_gene: TRBV15

CDR3aa: ASTGSSGYYNEQF
v_gene: TRBV2

CDR3aa: ASSQDAAPKGAEQY
v_gene: TRBV4-3

CDR3aa: ASSSGLAGGAEQF
v_gene: TRBV11-3

CDR3aa: ASGLAGGSLTDTQY
v_gene: TRBV5-1

CDR3aa: ASSLRGGRWQSYEQY
v_gene: TRBV12-3/TRBV12-4

CDR3aa: ASRGRGYEKLF
v_gene: TRBV2

CDR3aa: SARDTGQGIAEAF
v_gene: TRBV20-1

CDR3aa: ASSLQGAHFGEQY
v_gene: TRBV27

CDR3aa: ASSLPRLAGSGSDEQF
v_gene: TRBV5-1

CDR3aa: ASSQAFRTGTPYEQY
v_gene: TRBV4-3

CDR3aa: SAGTGQTEAF
v_gene: TRBV20-1

CDR3aa: ASSADRSGTEAF
v_gene: TRBV21-1

CDR3aa: ASSLNREGRMDTQY
v_gene: TRBV7-3

CDR3aa: ASSPRDRGHGYT
v_gene: TRBV5-1

CDR3aa: SVRGLAGGPIDTQY
v_gene: TRBV29-1

CDR3aa: ATSRRLESYNEQF
v_gene: TRBV15

CDR3aa: ATSTGTGNPGELF
v_gene: TRBV24-1

CDR3aa: SVEASGRETQY
v_gene: TRBV29-1

CDR3aa: ASSSSVRDEQY
v_gene: TRBV7-2

CDR3aa: ASSPLTSGRAADTQY
v_gene: TRBV18

CDR3aa: ASKFGQGLARDTQY
v_gene: TRBV11-2

CDR3aa: ASSQDVRETYEQY
v_gene: TRBV14

CDR3aa: ASRGYLGYNEQF
v_gene: TRBV12-3/TRBV12-4